This paragraph covers one T cell receptor (beta chain) sequence. Trimming cost V 6 bases and J 0 bases; bases outside gene matches: 11. The CDR3 totals 16 residues. Germline V gene lookup returns CDR1 MNHEY and CDR2 SMNVEV (reference sequence). The sample belongs to a study of CD8+ T cells in alopecia areata. Study context: For the treated group, dosing was oral tofacitinib at 5 to 10 mg twice daily.

Sequencing relied on a cDNA template that was reverse transcribed from extracted RNA. TCRdb's table, derived via immunoSEQ multiplex PCR, lists solely in-frame clones and lacks some. The sample lists about 190,000 clones; 45% to 65% were seen once. Treatment in this sample: oral pan-JAK inhibitor, 5-10 mg twice daily. The chain links TRBV27 to TRBJ2-7; 7 bases fit TRBD1. The source material was CD4+ T cells sorted from blood, sampled at week 4, from a patient treated with tofacitinib. The clonotype comes from a human donor with alopecia areata. CDR3 in DNA: TGTGCCAGCAGACCCCGGGGACAGTTTTCCTCCTACGAGCAGTACTTC. Translated: CASRPRGQFSSYEQYF.